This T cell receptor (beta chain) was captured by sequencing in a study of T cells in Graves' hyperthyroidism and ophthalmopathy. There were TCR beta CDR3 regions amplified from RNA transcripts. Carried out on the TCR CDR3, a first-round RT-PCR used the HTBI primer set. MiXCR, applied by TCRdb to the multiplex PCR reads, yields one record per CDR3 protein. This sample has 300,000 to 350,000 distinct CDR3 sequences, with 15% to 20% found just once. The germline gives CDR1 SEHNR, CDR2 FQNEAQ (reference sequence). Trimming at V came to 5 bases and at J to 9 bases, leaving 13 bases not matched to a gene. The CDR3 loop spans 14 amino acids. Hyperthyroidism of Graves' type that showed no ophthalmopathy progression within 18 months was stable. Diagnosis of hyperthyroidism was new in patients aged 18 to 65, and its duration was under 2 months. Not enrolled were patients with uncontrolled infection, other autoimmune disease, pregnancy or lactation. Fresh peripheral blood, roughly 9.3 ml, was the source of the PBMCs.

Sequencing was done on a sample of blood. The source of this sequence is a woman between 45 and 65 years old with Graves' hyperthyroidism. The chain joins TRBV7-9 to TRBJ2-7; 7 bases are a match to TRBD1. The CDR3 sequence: CASSGDSLRSGQYF. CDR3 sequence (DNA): TGTGCCAGCAGCGGGGACAGTCTTAGGTCGGGGCAGTACTTC.